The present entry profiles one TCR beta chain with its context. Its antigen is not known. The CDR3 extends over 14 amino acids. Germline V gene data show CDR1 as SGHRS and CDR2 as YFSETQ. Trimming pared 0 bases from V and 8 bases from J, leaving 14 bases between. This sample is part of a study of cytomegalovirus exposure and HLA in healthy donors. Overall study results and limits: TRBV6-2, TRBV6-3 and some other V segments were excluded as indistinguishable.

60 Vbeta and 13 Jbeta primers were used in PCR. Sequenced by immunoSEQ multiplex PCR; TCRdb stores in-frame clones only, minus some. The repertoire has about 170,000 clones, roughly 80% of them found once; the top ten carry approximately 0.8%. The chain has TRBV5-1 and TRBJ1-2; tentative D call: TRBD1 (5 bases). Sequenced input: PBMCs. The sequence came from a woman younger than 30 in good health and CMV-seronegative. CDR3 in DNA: TGCGCCAGCAGCTTGGGGCAAGGGGCTGAGGGCTACACCTTC. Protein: CASSLGQGAEGYTF.